The 20 T cell receptor beta chains below all came from one sample that was sequenced in a study of graft-versus-host responses after intestinal transplantation. Irradiated stimulators labeled with violet dye, around 200,000 in number, were plated with around 200,000 CFSE-labeled responders. Method: immunoSEQ multiplex PCR; TCRdb's copy keeps in-frame clones and lacks some. The profile shows 17,000 or so clones, 38% of them singletons. Sequences were derived from alloreactive CD8+ T cells from a mixed lymphocyte reaction culture, sampled before intestinal transplant. Subset: CFSE-low proliferating T cells sorted from approximately six-day pre-transplant mixed lymphocyte reaction (GvH or HvG direction). Receptors were obtained from a human patient who received an intestinal transplant.

This clone was recorded a few times. V is TRBV29-1 and J is TRBJ1-4; D is possibly TRBD1 (5 bases). The CDR3 length is 13 residues. Trimming stripped 7 bases from V and 4 bases from J, with 13 bases between. The germline gives CDR1 SQVTM, CDR2 ANQGSEA. The CDR3 spells CSARRQFNEKLFF. CDR3 sequence (DNA): TGCAGCGCCCGGCGACAGTTTAATGAAAAACTGTTTTTT. Full variable domain (missing parts from reference TRBV29-1 and TRBJ1-4): SAVISQKPSRDICQRGTSLTIQCQVDSQVTMMFWYRQQPGQSLTLIATANQGSEATYESGFVIDKFPISRPNLTFSTLTVSNMSPEDSSIYLCSARRQFNEKLFFGSGTQLSVL.

This clone is medium-sized by share. The rearrangement uses TRBV5-1 and TRBJ2-1; tentative D call: TRBD2 (6 bases). Germline V gene data show CDR1 as SGHRS and CDR2 as YFSETQ. Trimming left V 3 bases short and J 10 bases short, with 11 bases between. The CDR3 totals 12 residues. The CDR3 loop is CASSSTSGEQFF. As DNA, the CDR3 is TGCGCCAGCAGCTCGACTAGTGGCGAGCAGTTCTTC. Full variable domain (rest looked up from reference TRBV5-1 and TRBJ2-1): KAGVTQTPRYLIKTRGQQVTLSCSPISGHRSVSWYQQTPGQGLQFLFEYFSETQRNKGNFPGRFSGRQFSNSRSEMNVSTLELGDSALYLCASSSTSGEQFFGPGTRLTVL.

This clone is judged medium-sized (0.01 to 0.1%). The chain links TRBV19 to TRBJ2-6; D possibly corresponds to TRBD1 (5 bases). Germline assignment: CDR1 LNHDA and CDR2 SQIVND (reference sequence). The CDR3 spans 15 residues. V shed 3 bases and J shed 2 bases, with 8 bases lying between them. As DNA, the CDR3 is TGTGCCAGTAGTATTCAGGACACTGGGGCCAACGTCCTGACTTTC. Its translation is CASSIQDTGANVLTF.

This clone was counted only a few times. This chain uses TRBV19 with TRBJ1-2, with D maybe TRBD1 (5 bases). The germline CDR1 and CDR2 sequences are LNHDA and SQIVND (reference sequence). This CDR3 is built from 15 residues. V was trimmed by 4 bases and J by 8 bases, leaving 20 bases between them. The CDR3 coding sequence is TGTGCCAGTAGTACGGCGGGGCGGATTCTGGAGGGCTACACCTTC. Its translation is CASSTAGRILEGYTF.

CDR3 DNA: TGTGCCAGCAGCCCCCCCGAGGGGGGGACAACTAATGAAAAACTGTTTTTT. Residues: CASSPPEGGTTNEKLFF. V usage is TRBV7-9 and J usage is TRBJ1-4, with D possibly being TRBD1 (6 bases). Germline CDR1 SEHNR, CDR2 FQNEAQ (reference sequence). The V gene lost 5 bases and the J gene lost 0 bases, with 16 bases spanning the gap. CDR3 size: 17 residues.

The V gene is TRBV15, the J gene TRBJ2-1; maybe TRBD1 (5 bases). The CDR3 spans 14 residues. V dropped 6 bases and J dropped 0 bases, with 9 bases sitting between them. Germline CDR1 and CDR2: LNHNV and YYDKDF (reference sequence). The CDR3 spells CATSRGISYNEQFF. The CDR3 DNA reads as TGTGCCACCAGTAGGGGCATCTCCTACAATGAGCAGTTCTTC.

By share, this clone ranks as medium-sized (0.01 to 0.1%). The chain uses TRBV27 and TRBJ2-7; D is possibly TRBD1 (6 bases). The CDR3 runs 15 residues. V was trimmed by 5 bases and J by 4 bases, leaving 18 bases between them. The germline V gene encodes CDR1 MNHEY and CDR2 SMNVEV (reference sequence). The CDR3 bases are TGTGCCAGCAGTCCACTACAGGGCGGGCTTTACGAGCAGTACTTC. Amino acids: CASSPLQGGLYEQYF.

CDR3 region: CASSESGTSSQETQYF. The DNA for the CDR3 is TGTGCCAGCAGTGAGTCCGGGACTAGCTCCCAAGAGACCCAGTACTTC. The chain carries TRBV6-1 and TRBJ2-5; TRBD2 matches 9 bases. The germline V gene encodes CDR1 MNHNS and CDR2 SASEGT. The V gene end was trimmed by 3 bases and the J gene end by 1 base; junction bases not matched to a gene: 6. This CDR3 is 16 amino acids long.

V gene TRBV7-5 combines with J gene TRBJ1-2; no check of the table's D call, TRBD1, against the DNA was made. TRBV7-5 is recorded as a pseudogene. The CDR3 is made up of 17 amino acids. CDR3 in amino acids: CASSLGVMDRGKYGYTF. The CDR3 region has the DNA TGTGCCAGCAGCTTAGGAGTCATGGACAGGGGAAAGTATGGCTACACCTTC.

This clone was counted a few times. The V gene is TRBV27, the J gene TRBJ1-5; D gene uncertain. The length of the CDR3 is 16 residues. Germline CDR1 and CDR2: MNHEY and SMNVEV (reference sequence). Trimming pared 0 bases from V and 4 bases from J, leaving 13 bases between. CDR3 in amino acids: CASSLSGGTINQPQHF. CDR3 DNA sequence: TGTGCCAGCAGTTTATCGGGTGGAACAATAAATCAGCCCCAGCATTTT.

The rearrangement uses TRBV20-1 and TRBJ1-1; 7 bases map to TRBD1. Trimming cost V 6 bases and J 10 bases; bases outside gene matches: 8. CDR3 length: 11 residues. Per the germline V gene, CDR1 is DFQATT and CDR2 is SNEGSKA (reference sequence). CDR3 sequence: CSAPRQGRAFF. CDR3 coding DNA: TGCAGTGCCCCGAGACAGGGCCGAGCTTTCTTT.

The chain carries TRBV7-6 and TRBJ2-1, with 7 bases lining up with TRBD1. V lost 3 bases, J lost 3 bases, and 11 bases stayed unmatched. The CDR3 extends over 17 amino acids. The germline gives CDR1 SGHVS, CDR2 FNYEAQ. CDR3 bases: TGTGCCAGCAGCTTGTTAGGCGTAGGGGGCGACTACAATGAGCAGTTCTTC. Translation: CASSLLGVGGDYNEQFF.

This clone was seen only a few times. The chain links TRBV7-6 to TRBJ1-1; D is unclear. This CDR3 has 13 residues. Germline CDR1 and CDR2: SGHVS and FNYEAQ. V was clipped by 3 bases and J by 6 bases, with 11 bases between them. CDR3 protein: CASSLGWSAEAFF. In DNA form, the CDR3 reads TGTGCCAGCAGCTTGGGCTGGAGCGCTGAAGCTTTCTTT.

This clone is medium-sized within its sample. This chain joins TRBV7-9 and TRBJ2-7; D gene ambiguous. The germline V and J ends were trimmed by 5 bases and 2 bases, with 7 bases remaining between them. Germline values: CDR1 SEHNR, CDR2 FQNEAQ (reference sequence). The CDR3 has 12 amino acids. The CDR3 spells CASSAEAYEQYF. In nucleotides, the CDR3 is TGTGCCAGCAGCGCTGAGGCCTACGAGCAGTACTTC.

The chain has TRBV18 and TRBJ2-1, with TRBD1 matching over 10 bases. Trimming cost V 3 bases and J 5 bases; bases outside gene matches: 7. Germline CDR1 and CDR2: KGHSH and LQKENI. The CDR3 runs 16 residues. CDR3 nucleotides: TGTGCCAGCTCACCTACCGGGACAGGGGTGGACAATGAGCAGTTCTTC. Translation: CASSPTGTGVDNEQFF.

The genes are TRBV11-3 and TRBJ2-7; D gene ambiguous. From germline, CDR1 is SGHNT and CDR2 YENEEA. V shed 0 bases and J shed 5 bases, with 17 bases lying between them. The CDR3 runs 16 residues. CDR3 sequence: CASSLDAPGRNDEQYF. Here the CDR3 DNA reads TGTGCCAGCAGCTTAGACGCCCCGGGCAGAAACGACGAGCAGTACTTC. Using reference TRBV11-3 and TRBJ2-7 for the parts outside the CDR3, the full variable domain is EAGVVQSPRYKIIEKKQPVAFWCNPISGHNTLYWYLQNLGQGPELLIRYENEEAVDDSQLPKDRFSAERLKGVDSTLKIQPAELGDSAVYLCASSLDAPGRNDEQYFGPGTRLTVT.

The chain uses TRBV7-6 and TRBJ2-1; 8 nucleotides line up with TRBD1. The length of the CDR3 is 16 residues. V shed 0 bases, J shed 3 bases, and the junction held 4 bases outside the gene matches. Per germline, CDR1 SGHVS and CDR2 FNYEAQ. The DNA for the CDR3 is TGTGCCAGCAGCTTAGCCGCAGGGGGCGACTACAATGAGCAGTTCTTC. Its translation is CASSLAAGGDYNEQFF.

This clone has only a few counts. The rearrangement joins TRBV4-1 to TRBJ2-5; D gene unclear. Germline-derived CDR1 and CDR2 are MGHRA and YSYEKL. Between the trimmed V and J ends, which lost 1 base and 0 bases, there was a span of 6 bases. CDR3 length equals 14 residues. CDR3: CASSQVLNQETQYF. CDR3 DNA sequence: TGCGCCAGCAGCCAAGTACTTAACCAAGAGACCCAGTACTTC.

This rearrangement joins TRBV4-1 to TRBJ1-2; 7 bases fit TRBD1. Germline V CDR1 and CDR2: MGHRA, YSYEKL. Germline trimming cut 0 bases from V and 4 bases from J; bases unmatched to any gene: 8. CDR3 length: 16 residues. CDR3 residues: CASSQDNYGQVYGYTF. The CDR3 DNA is TGCGCCAGCAGCCAAGATAACTATGGACAGGTCTATGGCTACACCTTC.

This clone was recorded only once. V gene TRBV7-9 combines with J gene TRBJ2-7, with TRBD2 as a possible D gene (5 bases). There are 15 residues in the CDR3. V was clipped by 5 bases and J by 2 bases, with 16 bases between them. Germline-derived CDR1 and CDR2 are SEHNR and FQNEAQ (reference sequence). The CDR3: CASSRTPWEPYEQYF. CDR3 nucleotides: TGTGCCAGCAGCCGAACCCCGTGGGAGCCCTACGAGCAGTACTTC.